This T cell receptor (beta chain) emerged from a study of identical twins. Notes on the study in general: There was more out-of-frame TCR alpha sharing in monozygotic twins than models estimated. Fewer insertions were carried by abundant cord blood beta clonotypes, but none was seen in memory repertoires.

Germline V lookup: CDR1 KGHDR, CDR2 SFDVKD. CDR3 length: 16 residues. The J segment lost 4 bases and the V segment lost 4 bases, leaving 9 bases of the junction unmatched. TCRdb itself ran the 5' RACE reads through MiXCR, one entry per CDR3 protein. The data hold 200,000 to 300,000 distinct CDR3 sequences, with 10% observed a single time. This clonotype was found many times. Its specificity is not known. This receptor was taken from a middle-aged man in good health. Specimen: memory T cells sorted from blood. The chain has TRBV24-1 and TRBJ2-3, with TRBD2 identical over 8 bases. CDR3 in amino acids: CATSDISGIGADTQYF. CDR3 bases: TGTGCCACCAGTGACATTAGCGGGATAGGAGCAGATACGCAGTATTTT.